A selection of T cell receptor beta chains follows, all from one sample in a study of blood T cells in healthy people across ages. Via MiXCR, TCRdb re-called the 5' RACE reads, giving one row per CDR3 protein. The table has about 730,000 distinct CDR3 sequences, about 42% seen once. The sample was blood. The receptors shown here come from a woman aged 60-75 years in good health. The CDR3 runs from the conserved cysteine through the conserved F or W. A D gene is named only where the DNA matches it firmly. Clone size is not always given. Where it is, it says once, few, many or a class for expanded clones.

len,v_gene,abundance,d_gene,j_gene,CDR3nt,CDR3aa
15,TRBV5-1,many,TRBD2,TRBJ2-3,TGTGCCAGCAGTTTCCTAGCGGGTGGCACAGATACGCAGTATTTT,CASSFLAGGTDTQYF
15,TRBV11-2,NA,NA,TRBJ2-2,TGTGCCAGCAGCCCTTGGGGCTCCAACACCGGGGAGCTGTTTTTT,CASSPWGSNTGELFF
13,TRBV3-1,few,NA,TRBJ1-1,TGTGCCAGCAAGCCGGGAGGGAACACTGAAGCTTTCTTT,CASKPGGNTEAFF
12,TRBV6-2/TRBV6-3,NA,NA,TRBJ1-2,TGTGCCAGCAGTGACTTGGGGTATGGCTACACCTTC,CASSDLGYGYTF
15,TRBV4-3,NA,NA,TRBJ1-5,TGCGCCAGCAGCCAAGAGGTCCAGGGAATTCAGCCCCAGCATTTT,CASSQEVQGIQPQHF
14,TRBV27,many,NA,TRBJ2-5,TGTGCCAGCAGTTTAGGGGGTTACCAAGAGACCCAGTACTTC,CASSLGGYQETQYF
17,TRBV6-5,many,NA,TRBJ2-7,TGTGCCAGCAGTTACTCGAACCCACAGGGATCGACCTACGAGCAGTACTTC,CASSYSNPQGSTYEQYF
14,TRBV19,NA,TRBD2,TRBJ2-7,TGTGCCAGCAGACTTCTACTAGCGAGCGGCGAGCAGTACTTC,CASRLLLASGEQYF
13,TRBV7-2,NA,NA,TRBJ2-1,TGTGCCTGCAGCTCACACCAGGACAATGAGCAGTTCTTC,CACSSHQDNEQFF
13,TRBV7-9,few,TRBD2,TRBJ2-5,TGTGCCAGCAGCTTAGCGGATCTAGCGGGGAAGTACTTC,CASSLADLAGKYF
14,TRBV14,NA,NA,TRBJ1-2,TGTGCCAGCAGCCGACCTTGGAAAGGGGATGGCTACACCTTC,CASSRPWKGDGYTF
14,TRBV20-1,many,TRBD1,TRBJ2-1,TGCAGTGCATCGAGAGGACAGGGCTTTGGTGAGCAGTTCTTC,CSASRGQGFGEQFF
15,TRBV9,NA,NA,TRBJ2-5,TGTGCCAGCAGCGCAACAGAGGGAGCGATACAGACCCAGTACTTC,CASSATEGAIQTQYF
15,TRBV4-3,few,NA,TRBJ1-1,TGCGCCAGCAGCCCGCGGCGGCAGCTTTACTATGAAGCTTTCTTT,CASSPRRQLYYEAFF
13,TRBV27,NA,NA,TRBJ2-7,TGTGCCAGCAGTTTCCGACTAGCCTACGAGCAGTACTTC,CASSFRLAYEQYF
15,TRBV3-1,NA,NA,TRBJ2-5,TGTGCCAGCAGCTTTCCGGGACTCCCCCGTGAGACCCAGTACTTC,CASSFPGLPRETQYF
13,TRBV5-6,NA,NA,TRBJ1-2,TGTGCCAGCAGCGTGGTGGGGTTGGCTGGCTACACCTTC,CASSVVGLAGYTF
13,TRBV10-3,NA,NA,TRBJ2-5,TGTGCCATCAGCGAGCAGGTTTTAGGGACCCAGTACTTC,CAISEQVLGTQYF